The rows below give T cell receptor beta chains drawn from one sample of a study of radiation and T cells in renal cell carcinoma. TCRdb keeps only in-frame clones here, not all; method: immunoSEQ multiplex PCR. There are about 5,200 clones in the sample; around half occur only once, and 45% to 55% lies in the top ten. The sequenced sample was tumor tissue, obtained from a patient whose treatment included radiotherapy and nephrectomy. All receptors derive from a man in his 60s with renal cell carcinoma. The CDR3 runs from the conserved cysteine through the conserved F or W. D genes are given only for firm matches. Clone size is not always given. Where it is, it says once, few, many or a class for expanded clones.

size	D	V	J	DNA	CDR3
NA	TRBD2	TRBV4-2	TRBJ2-5	TGTGCCAGCAGCCAAAGTTCCAGACTAGCTCACCAAGAGACCCAGTACTTC	CASSQSSRLAHQETQYF
once	TRBD2	TRBV7-1	TRBJ2-7	TGTGCCAGCAGCTTAGCTATGACTAGCGGGAGTGTGTTCTACGAGCAGTACTTC	CASSLAMTSGSVFYEQYF
NA	TRBD2	TRBV12-5	TRBJ2-1	TGTGCTAGTGGTGCCGGGACTACAAACTACAATGAGCAGTTCTTC	CASGAGTTNYNEQFF
NA	NA	TRBV5-1	TRBJ1-1	TGCGCCAGCAGCTTGGTGGTGAACACTGAAGCTTTCTTT	CASSLVVNTEAFF
NA	NA	TRBV27	TRBJ2-7	TGTGCCAGCAGTCCGAGCCTGACGGCAACTTACGAGCAGTACTTC	CASSPSLTATYEQYF
NA	NA	TRBV6-5	TRBJ2-7	TGTGCCACCCTACGACTCGGCTCGTACGAGCAGTACTTC	CATLRLGSYEQYF
medium-sized	NA	TRBV27	TRBJ1-1	TGTGCCAGCAGTTTGACCAGCAACACTGAAGCTTTCTTT	CASSLTSNTEAFF
NA	NA	TRBV5-5	TRBJ1-5	TGTGCCAGCAGGTTCGGGGGGGATCAGCCCCAGCATTTT	CASRFGGDQPQHF
NA	TRBD2	TRBV7-2	TRBJ2-7	TGTGCCAGCAGCAGGACTAGCGGGAGTGTGTCCTACGAGCAGTACTTC	CASSRTSGSVSYEQYF
few	NA	TRBV2	TRBJ1-2	TGTGCCAGCAGTGACAGCAGGGCGATTGGTGGTGGCTACACCTTC	CASSDSRAIGGGYTF
NA	TRBD1	TRBV29-1	TRBJ1-1	TGCAGCGCCGCAGAGGGACAGGGCCTTGAAGCTTTTTTT	CSAAEGQGLEAFF
few	NA	TRBV5-5	TRBJ2-7	TGTGCCAGCTCTGAATGGGACTACGAGCAGTACTTC	CASSEWDYEQYF
few	NA	TRBV6-6	TRBJ1-4	TGTGCCAGCAGGATCGGGGGGCACGAAAAACTGTTTTTT	CASRIGGHEKLFF
NA	NA	TRBV7-9	TRBJ1-1	TGTGCCAGCAGCTTAGGGGTGACTGAAGCTTTCTTT	CASSLGVTEAFF
few	NA	TRBV30	TRBJ1-1	TGTGCCTGGAGTGTAGGTAGTGCAGGGGTGACTTTCTTT	CAWSVGSAGVTFF
medium-sized	TRBD1	TRBV7-2	TRBJ2-7	TGTGCCAGCAGCCCACCAGGGGGCCGCGAGCAGTACTTC	CASSPPGGREQYF